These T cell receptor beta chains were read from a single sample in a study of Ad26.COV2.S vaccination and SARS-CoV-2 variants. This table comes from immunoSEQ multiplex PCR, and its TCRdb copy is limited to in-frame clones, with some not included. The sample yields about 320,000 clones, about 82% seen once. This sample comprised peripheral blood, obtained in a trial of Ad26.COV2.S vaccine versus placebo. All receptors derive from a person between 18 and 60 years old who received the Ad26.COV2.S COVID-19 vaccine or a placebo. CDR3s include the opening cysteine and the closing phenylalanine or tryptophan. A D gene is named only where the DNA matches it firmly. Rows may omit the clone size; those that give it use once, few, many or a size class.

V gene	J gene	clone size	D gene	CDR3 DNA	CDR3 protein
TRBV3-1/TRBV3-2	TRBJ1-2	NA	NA	TGTGCCAGCAGCCCCAGGACCGCGACCCTTTATGGCTACACCTTC	CASSPRTATLYGYTF
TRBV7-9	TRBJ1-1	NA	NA	TGTGCCAGCAGATCACTGTGGGACACTGAAGCTTTCTTT	CASRSLWDTEAFF
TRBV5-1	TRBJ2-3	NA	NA	TGCGCCAGCAGCACCTCAGGCACAGATACGCAGTATTTT	CASSTSGTDTQYF
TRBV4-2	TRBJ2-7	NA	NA	TGTGCCAGCAGCCATGCGACTAAGGGAACCGAGCAGTACTTC	CASSHATKGTEQYF
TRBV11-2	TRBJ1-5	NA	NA	TGTGCCAGCAGCTTAGATTTAAATCAGCCCCAGCATTTT	CASSLDLNQPQHF
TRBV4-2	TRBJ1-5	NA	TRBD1	TGTGCCAGCAGCCCCGAATGGACAGGGGCACAAGGCAATCAGCCCCAGCATTTT	CASSPEWTGAQGNQPQHF
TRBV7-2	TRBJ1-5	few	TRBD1	TGTGCCAGCAGCTACCTGCCTCCTGGGCAGGGGGCCGGTCAGCCCCAGCATTTT	CASSYLPPGQGAGQPQHF
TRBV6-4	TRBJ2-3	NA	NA	TGTGCCAGCAAACAGGACCCTAGCACAGATACGCAGTATTTT	CASKQDPSTDTQYF
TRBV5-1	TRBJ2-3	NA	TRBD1	TGCGCCAGCAGGAGGGACAGATTGAAGACAGATACGCAGTATTTT	CASRRDRLKTDTQYF
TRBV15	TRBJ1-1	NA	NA	TGTGCCACCAGCAGAGACCCGCTATCGGGGAACACTGAAGCTTTCTTT	CATSRDPLSGNTEAFF
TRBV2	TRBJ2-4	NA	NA	TGTGCCAGCAGTGACAGGGTCACCAAAAACATTCAGTACTTC	CASSDRVTKNIQYF
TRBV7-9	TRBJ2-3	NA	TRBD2	TGTGCCAGCAGCTTAGTTCCGCGGGGGGATGATACGCAGTATTTT	CASSLVPRGDDTQYF
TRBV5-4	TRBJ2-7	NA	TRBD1	TGTGCCAGCAGCCAGGAGACAGGGGGCATGGACGAGCAGTACTTC	CASSQETGGMDEQYF
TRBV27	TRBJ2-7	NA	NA	TGTGCCAGCAAGTCGGGGGGCTCGCCCTACGAGCAGTACTTC	CASKSGGSPYEQYF
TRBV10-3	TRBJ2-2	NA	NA	TGTGCCATCAGTGAGAGGACCGGGGAGCTGTTTTTT	CAISERTGELFF
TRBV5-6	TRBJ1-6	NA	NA	TGTGCCAGCAGCTTGGCCCTCGGGATAGGCGCGTATTCACCCCTCCACTTT	CASSLALGIGAYSPLHF
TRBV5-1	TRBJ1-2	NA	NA	TGCGCCAGCAGCTTGGCCGGGCAGGCGGTCTATGGCTACACCTTC	CASSLAGQAVYGYTF
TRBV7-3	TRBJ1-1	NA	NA	TGTGCCAGCAGCTCCCCCCTGGAGAACACTGAAGCTTTCTTT	CASSSPLENTEAFF
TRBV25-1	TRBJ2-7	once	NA	TGTGCCAGCAGTGGACCGGGACATTCAGCGATGGGAGACTACGAGCAGTACTTC	CASSGPGHSAMGDYEQYF
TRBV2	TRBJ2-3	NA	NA	TGTGCCAGCGGGACTCCCTCTAAAGATACGCAGTATTTT	CASGTPSKDTQYF
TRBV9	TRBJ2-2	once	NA	TGTGCCAGCAGCGGCGCTTCTCGGGAGCTGTTTTTT	CASSGASRELFF
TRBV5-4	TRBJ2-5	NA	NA	TGTGCCAGCAGCTTGGACGTCAGGGCCCTTTGGGACCAGTACTTC	CASSLDVRALWDQYF
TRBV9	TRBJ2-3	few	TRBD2	TGTGCCAGCAGTGCAAAGCGGGGGGGACCATTAGATACGCAGTATTTT	CASSAKRGGPLDTQYF
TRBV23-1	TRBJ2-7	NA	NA	TGCGCCAGCAGTCAATCGGGGGGGCGCGGGGCCTACGAGCAGTACTTC	CASSQSGGRGAYEQYF
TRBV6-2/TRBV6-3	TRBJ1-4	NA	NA	TGTGCCAGCAGTTACTGGACTGACGAAAAACTGTTTTTT	CASSYWTDEKLFF
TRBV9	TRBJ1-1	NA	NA	TGTGCCAGCAGCGTGGAACAGTGGAGTTATGAAGCTTTCTTT	CASSVEQWSYEAFF
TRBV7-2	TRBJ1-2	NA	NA	TGTGCCAGCAGCCCTGACGGTCCTAACTATGGCTACACCTTC	CASSPDGPNYGYTF
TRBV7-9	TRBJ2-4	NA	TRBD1	TGTGCCAGCAGCGCCGGGACAGGGCAAAACATTCAGTACTTC	CASSAGTGQNIQYF
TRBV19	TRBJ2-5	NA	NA	TGTGCCAGTCGGGGCGGCGGCCAAGAGACCCAGTACTTC	CASRGGGQETQYF
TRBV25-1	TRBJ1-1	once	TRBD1	TGTGCCAGCAGTGGGACAGGGGCCACTGAAGCTTTCTTT	CASSGTGATEAFF
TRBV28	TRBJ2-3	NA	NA	TGTGCCAGCAGTTTAGCGGTCCCCGATACGCAGTATTTT	CASSLAVPDTQYF